This paragraph reports one T cell receptor (beta chain). The entry originates in a study of blood T cell repertoires in COVID-19. The wider study: The United States, Italy and Spain supplied acute and convalescent COVID-19 samples. T cells, B-cell-depleted T cells, or PBMCs supplied cDNA or gDNA.

How the authors handled the data: Estimated nucleated cell counts came from reference gene primer amplification. TCRdb's table, derived via immunoSEQ multiplex PCR, lists solely in-frame clones and lacks some. V, J and clone size are those of that table, while D and trimming were read from the DNA. The sample lists around 99,000 clones; roughly 90% were seen once. The germline gives CDR1 SGHRS, CDR2 YFSETQ. Trimming at V came to 6 bases and at J to 2 bases, leaving 8 bases not matched to a gene. The length of the CDR3 is 16 residues. Source material: peripheral blood. The chain employs TRBV5-1 and TRBJ2-3; 11 bases match TRBD2. The source of this sequence is a man in his forties or fifties with active or convalescent COVID-19. As DNA, the CDR3 is TGCGCCAGCAAACCCGGGACTAGCGGCTACACAGATACGCAGTATTTT. This translates into CASKPGTSGYTDTQYF.